The entry below gives a single TCR beta chain sequence along with its context. In the study's own analysis: Amplified reference gene primers provided the basis for estimating nucleated cell counts. The assay was immunoSEQ multiplex PCR, and TCRdb's table has in-frame clones only and misses some. V, J and clone size reflect that table, while D and trimming were determined from the DNA. The sample consists of 55,000 to 75,000 clones, about three quarters of them appearing once. These data come from a study of blood T cell repertoires in COVID-19. On the study more broadly: Sample material is recorded as cDNA or gDNA derived from T cells, B-cell-depleted T cells, or PBMCs.

The CDR3 sequence is 16 residues long. J gave up 6 bases and V 6 bases, and 14 bases lay outside the gene matches. CDR1 LNHDA and CDR2 SQIVND come from the germline V gene (reference sequence). Source material: peripheral blood. The sequence derives from a man aged 80 or over with acute or convalescent COVID-19. The chain has TRBV19 and TRBJ1-1, with 9 bases matching TRBD1. In DNA form, the CDR3 reads TGTGCCAGTAGCCTCATAGGACAGGGGACGAGGGCTGAAGCTTTCTTT. This codes for CASSLIGQGTRAEAFF.